The 24 T cell receptor beta chains given below trace back to one sample, sequenced in a study of regulatory T cells in long-lasting Graves disease. Time point in this sample: newly diagnosed GD, antithyroid drugs for less than 3 months. Generation of the TCR library employed RNA extracted from PBMCs. The TCR beta library used iRepertoire HTBI primers with Arm-PCR amplification of CDR3. TCRdb passed the multiplex PCR reads through MiXCR, listing each CDR3 protein once. The sample holds around 460,000 distinct CDR3 sequences; 13% to 15% are singletons and the top ten take approximately 15%. These same data were also listed under a study on T cells in Graves' hyperthyroidism and ophthalmopathy.

This material consisted of peripheral blood mononuclear cells (PBMCs), taken at new diagnosis, from a patient treated with antithyroid drugs. These receptors were taken from a woman between 50 and 59 years old with Graves disease.

This clonotype showed up many times. V and J are TRBV12-3 or TRBV12-4 and TRBJ2-1; D is uncertain. The J call may not be correct, given that the DNA end is closer to TRBJ2-5. The CDR3 is made up of 15 amino acids. The CDR3 sequence: CASSLAGWSLETQYF. The CDR3, as DNA: TGTGCCAGCAGTTTAGCGGGATGGAGTCTAGAGACCCAGTACTTC.

The V and J genes are TRBV7-8 and TRBJ1-1; D is undetermined. Germline CDR1 and CDR2: SGHVS and FQNEAQ. This CDR3 is 13 amino acids long. Trimming took off 5 bases at V and 5 bases at J, with 12 bases between the two ends. CDR3 coding DNA: TGTGCCAGCAGCCTCGAAGTGAGAACTGAAGCTTTCTTT. Translating gives CASSLEVRTEAFF.

This chain uses TRBV7-9 with TRBJ1-4; D uncertain. The CDR3 extends over 14 amino acids. The germline V gene encodes CDR1 SEHNR and CDR2 FQNEAQ (reference sequence). The V and J ends lost 7 bases and 10 bases respectively, with 19 bases between them. The DNA for the CDR3 is TGTGCCAGCACATTACGGGCAGAACCCAGAAAACTGTTTTTT. It is translated as CASTLRAEPRKLFF.

This clonotype was recorded a few times. The chain recombines TRBV9 with TRBJ1-1; no clear D. CDR3 length equals 13 residues. Germline assignment: CDR1 SGDLS and CDR2 YYNGEE. V shed 5 bases and J shed 4 bases, with 12 bases lying between them. The CDR3 loop is CASRSTTGTEAFF. The DNA for the CDR3 is TGTGCCAGCAGGTCAACAACCGGCACTGAAGCTTTCTTT.

This clonotype was counted ten times or more. The genes are TRBV7-9 and TRBJ2-3, with 9 bases that match TRBD1. The CDR3 is made up of 16 amino acids. Trimming at V came to 5 bases and at J to 3 bases, leaving 9 bases not matched to a gene. Germline lookup yields CDR1 SEHNR and CDR2 FQNEAQ (reference sequence). The CDR3 bases are TGTGCCAGCAGCGGCCGGACAGGGGCAAGTACAGATACGCAGTATTTT. It encodes CASSGRTGASTDTQYF.

This clonotype was found a few times. A far bigger clonotype differs at one base, so this is likely a read error. V is TRBV6-2 or TRBV6-3 and J is TRBJ2-2, with TRBD2 identical over 13 bases. Germline CDR1 reads MNHEY; CDR2 reads SVGEGT. There are 13 residues in the CDR3. J was trimmed by 8 bases and V by 6 bases; bases with no gene match: 0. CDR3 nucleotides: TGTGCCAGCAGGGGACTAGCGGGAGGGGAGCTGTTTTTT. This encodes CASRGLAGGELFF.

The rearrangement joins TRBV10-3 to TRBJ2-1, with D hard to call. The J call is in doubt because the DNA end fits TRBJ2-5 better. The CDR3 length is 14 residues. CDR1 is ENHRY, CDR2 SYGVKD, per germline. The CDR3 DNA reads as TGTGCCATCAGTGTGACTCACCCTGGAGAGACCCAGTACTTC. This sequence encodes CAISVTHPGETQYF.

The CDR3: CSARTSGIHNEQFF. In DNA form, the CDR3 reads TGCAGTGCTAGGACTAGCGGGATACACAATGAGCAGTTCTTC. The genes are TRBV20-1 and TRBJ2-1, with 11 positions matching TRBD2. V lost 3 bases, J lost 5 bases, and 3 bases stayed unmatched. The germline V gene encodes CDR1 DFQATT and CDR2 SNEGSKA (reference sequence). The CDR3 spans 14 residues.

J is TRBJ2-7 and V is TRBV20-1; no clear D gene. V was cut by 3 bases and J by 2 bases, with 17 bases left in between. Germline V gives CDR1 DFQATT, CDR2 SNEGSKA (reference sequence). This CDR3 has 15 residues. The CDR3: CSASVVGIITYEQYF. The CDR3 DNA reads as TGCAGTGCTAGCGTTGTTGGGATCATCACCTACGAGCAGTACTTC.

This clonotype has ten or more counts. V is TRBV2 and J is TRBJ2-5; D unresolved. V was pared by 7 bases and J by 5 bases, with 11 bases between. Germline loops: CDR1 SNHLY, CDR2 FYNNEI. This CDR3 region has 12 residues. CDR3 loop: CASTPFKETQYF. Written as DNA, the CDR3 is TGTGCCAGCACCCCTTTTAAGGAGACCCAGTACTTC.

This clonotype was found a few times. The chain couples TRBV20-1 to TRBJ2-2; D not certain. In germline, CDR1 is DFQATT, CDR2 SNEGSKA (reference sequence). The V gene lost 1 base and the J gene lost 2 bases, with 5 bases spanning the gap. This CDR3 has 13 amino acids. CDR3 amino acids: CSARGQNTGELFF. The CDR3 DNA reads as TGCAGTGCTAGAGGACAAAACACCGGGGAGCTGTTTTTT.

Many counts were recorded for this clonotype. This chain uses TRBV28 with TRBJ2-5; 8 nucleotides align to TRBD2. The trim removed 2 bases at V and 4 bases at J, leaving 3 bases unmatched. CDR1 and CDR2 (germline): MDHEN, SYDVKM. This CDR3 is built from 14 residues. For the CDR3, the DNA is TGTGCCAGCAGTTTAGGCGGGAGGCTAGAGACCCAGTACTTC. Translation: CASSLGGRLETQYF. Complete variable domain (other parts from reference TRBV28 and TRBJ2-5): DVKVTQSSRYLVKRTGEKVFLECVQDMDHENMFWYRQDPGLGLRLIYFSYDVKMKEKGDIPEGYSVSREKKERFSLILESASTNQTSMYLCASSLGGRLETQYFGPGTRLLVL.

This clonotype was seen at least ten times. The J gene is TRBJ2-5, the V gene TRBV28; 11 nucleotides match TRBD2. The junction had 6 bases not matched to a gene; V was cut back by 4 bases and J by 5 bases. The CDR3 runs 15 residues. The germline CDR1 and CDR2 sequences are MDHEN and SYDVKM. The CDR3 is CASSSPTSGSETQYF. The CDR3 DNA is TGTGCCAGCAGTTCCCCAACTAGCGGGAGCGAGACCCAGTACTTC.

This clonotype showed up many times. The gene calls are TRBV3-1 and TRBJ2-4; 9 positions match TRBD1. CDR1 and CDR2 from the germline V gene are LGHDT and YNNKEL (reference sequence). V was clipped by 0 bases and J by 1 base; unmatched bases: 1. CDR3 length: 16 amino acids. CDR3 DNA sequence: TGTGCCAGCAGCCAAGAACAGGGGGCTGCCAAAAACATTCAGTACTTC. Encoded protein: CASSQEQGAAKNIQYF.

This clonotype was observed at least ten times. V and J are TRBV27 and TRBJ2-1; 10 bases fit TRBD2. The CDR3 consists of 17 residues. V trimming: 7 bases; J trimming: 0 bases; junction bases outside the gene matches: 9. CDR1 and CDR2 (germline): MNHEY, SMNVEV (reference sequence). This CDR3 is CASTPGTSESSYNEQFF. CDR3 bases: TGTGCCAGCACCCCGGGGACTAGCGAGAGCTCCTACAATGAGCAGTTCTTC.

The chain uses TRBV19 and TRBJ2-1, with 9 bases identical to TRBD1. This CDR3 spans 16 amino acids. J gave up 3 bases and V 3 bases, and 6 bases lay outside the gene matches. Germline assignment: CDR1 LNHDA and CDR2 SQIVND (reference sequence). CDR3: CASSIPQGALYNEQFF. Written as DNA, the CDR3 is TGTGCCAGTAGTATCCCACAGGGGGCTCTCTACAATGAGCAGTTCTTC.

This clonotype was observed a few times. The chain couples TRBV29-1 to TRBJ2-1, with D tentatively TRBD1 (6 bases). This CDR3 has 16 residues. Germline loops: CDR1 SQVTM, CDR2 ANQGSEA. The germline V and J ends were trimmed by 6 bases and 6 bases, with 24 bases remaining between them. CDR3 coding DNA: TGCAGCGTCCCAAACAGGGTTTCGAGTATTGGCAATGAGCAGTTCTTC. Its translation: CSVPNRVSSIGNEQFF.

In its sample, this clonotype was seen many times. The chain combines TRBV6-1 with TRBJ2-1; TRBD1 might be the D (5 bases). CDR1 MNHNS and CDR2 SASEGT come from the germline V gene. This CDR3 is 13 amino acids long. V was pared by 6 bases and J by 8 bases, with 14 bases between. This CDR3 is CASRDTGSHEQFF. CDR3 nucleotides: TGTGCCAGCAGGGACACGGGTTCTCATGAGCAGTTCTTC.

This clonotype was recorded many times. The gene calls are TRBV28 and TRBJ2-2, with D possibly matching TRBD1 (5 bases). Looked up from germline, CDR1 is MDHEN and CDR2 is SYDVKM. Trimming took 3 bases from V and 4 from J, leaving 15 bases between them. CDR3 length: 16 amino acids. CDR3 in DNA: TGTGCCAGCAGTTTCCAAGTCACAGGAGCCACCGGGGAGCTGTTTTTT. Translating gives CASSFQVTGATGELFF.

The rearrangement links TRBV7-2 to TRBJ1-1; the D gene is possibly TRBD1 (6 bases). The ends were cut back, 1 base at V and 4 bases at J, with 10 bases in the middle. The length of the CDR3 is 14 residues. Germline V CDR1 and CDR2: SGHTA, FQGNSA. CDR3 loop: CASSLGQASTEAFF. The CDR3 nucleotides read TGTGCCAGCAGCTTAGGACAGGCTTCCACTGAAGCTTTCTTT.

The chain carries TRBV6-1 and TRBJ2-7; D gene ambiguous. This CDR3 has 17 amino acids. Germline-derived CDR1 and CDR2 are MNHNS and SASEGT. Trimming pared 2 bases from V and 0 bases from J, leaving 17 bases between. In DNA form, the CDR3 reads TGTGCCAGCAGTGAAAAAACAGAGAGATTAAGCTCCTACGAGCAGTACTTC. Translating gives CASSEKTERLSSYEQYF.

The chain is built from TRBV7-3 and TRBJ2-3; TRBD2 matches at 7 bases. Germline-derived CDR1 and CDR2 are SGHTA and FQGTGA. Trimming removed 2 bases from V and 4 bases from J; junction bases left unmatched: 12. CDR3 length: 17 amino acids. This CDR3 reads CASSLVPVTSFADTQYF. DNA for the CDR3: TGTGCCAGCAGCTTAGTCCCCGTGACTAGCTTTGCAGATACGCAGTATTTT.

This clonotype was recorded many times. The J gene is TRBJ1-1, the V gene TRBV28, with 7 bases fitting TRBD1. Germline values: CDR1 MDHEN, CDR2 SYDVKM. V lost 4 bases, J lost 5 bases, and 13 bases stayed unmatched. This CDR3 is 16 amino acids long. Written as DNA, the CDR3 is TGTGCCAGCAGTTCACATGCGGTGGGCAGGGGGACTGAAGCTTTCTTT. It translates to CASSSHAVGRGTEAFF.

This clonotype was observed a handful of times. The chain joins TRBV19 to TRBJ2-2; D unclear. The CDR3 is 15 residues long. Trimming removed 3 bases at V and 1 base at J, with 9 bases between. Germline assignment: CDR1 LNHDA and CDR2 SQIVND (reference sequence). CDR3 bases: TGTGCCAGTAGTATGGGCAGCTGGAACACCGGGGAGCTGTTTTTT. This translates into CASSMGSWNTGELFF.